The 8 T cell receptor beta chains presented below share a single source sample, sequenced in a study of blood T cell repertoires in COVID-19. Some clones are missing from TCRdb's copy, which holds only in-frame ones; the method was immunoSEQ multiplex PCR. The sample records 250,000 to 300,000 clones, approximately 91% being singletons. The sequencing sample was made of PBMCs or T cells enriched from blood (not recorded which). These receptors were obtained from a woman aged 40-49 years with acute COVID-19.

The chain recombines TRBV3-1 (or the pseudogene TRBV3-2) with TRBJ2-7, with D unclear. Germline CDR1 and CDR2: LGHDT and YNNKEL (reference sequence). CDR3 length: 13 amino acids. V lost 2 bases and J lost 7, with 12 bases in between. Here the CDR3 DNA reads TGTGCCAGCAGCCAAAGGAACAGCTTAGAGCAGTACTTC. It encodes CASSQRNSLEQYF.

The chain carries TRBV7-9 and TRBJ2-3; 16 bases map to TRBD2. Germline trimming cut 4 bases from V and 2 bases from J; bases unmatched to any gene: 3. CDR3 length: 17 amino acids. The germline V gene has CDR1 SEHNR and CDR2 FQNEAQ (reference sequence). The CDR3 sequence: CASSSGLAGGPTDTQYF. CDR3 nucleotide sequence: TGTGCCAGCAGCTCGGGACTAGCGGGAGGGCCCACAGATACGCAGTATTTT. Full variable domain (remainder filled in from reference TRBV7-9 and TRBJ2-3): DTGVSQNPRHKITKRGQNVTFRCDPISEHNRLYWYRQTLGQGPEFLTYFQNEAQLEKSRLLSDRFSAERPKGSFSTLEIQRTEQGDSAMYLCASSSGLAGGPTDTQYFGPGTRLTVL.

V is TRBV5-6 and J is TRBJ2-5, with a tentative D call TRBD2 (6 bases). Trimming shortened V by 4 bases and J by 9 bases, and 16 bases separated the two germline ends. The germline V gene encodes CDR1 SGHDT and CDR2 YYEEEE. CDR3 length: 13 residues. Here the CDR3 reads CASSAGSRPPQYF. CDR3 coding DNA: TGTGCCAGCAGCGCCGGGAGTCGTCCCCCCCAGTACTTC.

The chain employs TRBV9 and TRBJ2-2, with D possibly being TRBD1 (6 bases). The V end lost 0 bases, the J end lost 1 base, and 7 bases lay between the germline ends. The CDR3 length is 15 residues. Germline assignment: CDR1 SGDLS and CDR2 YYNGEE. Here the CDR3 reads CASSVVTGNTGELFF. CDR3 sequence (DNA): TGTGCCAGCAGCGTAGTGACAGGGAACACCGGGGAGCTGTTTTTT.

The gene calls are TRBV25-1 and TRBJ1-2; D is unresolved. Germline assignment: CDR1 MGHDK and CDR2 SYGVNS. Trimming cost V 1 base and J 9 bases, with 12 bases left between them. The CDR3 is 13 amino acids. This CDR3 is CASSELEGWSYTF. The CDR3 DNA follows: TGTGCCAGCAGTGAATTGGAGGGATGGAGCTACACCTTC.

The rearrangement links TRBV2 to TRBJ2-2; 9 positions match TRBD1. This CDR3 spans 15 amino acids. Trimming removed 6 bases from V and 6 bases from J; junction bases left unmatched: 8. The V gene's germline CDR1 is SNHLY and CDR2 FYNNEI. The CDR3 DNA sequence: TGTGCCAGCAGCGACAGGGGGGCGAGGTCCGGGGAGCTGTTTTTT. Amino acid sequence: CASSDRGARSGELFF. Full variable domain (remainder filled in from reference TRBV2 and TRBJ2-2): EPEVTQTPSHQVTQMGQEVILRCVPISNHLYFYWYRQILGQKVEFLVSFYNNEISEKSEIFDDQFSVERPDGSNFTLKIRSTKLEDSAMYFCASSDRGARSGELFFGEGSRLTVL.

This chain uses TRBV18 with TRBJ2-3; TRBD1 is a possible D gene (5 bases). V lost 5 bases, J lost 4 bases, and 10 bases lay in between. The CDR3 is made up of 13 amino acids. The germline gives CDR1 KGHSH, CDR2 LQKENI. CDR3 nucleotides: TGTGCCAGCTCATACAGGAAATCAGATACGCAGTATTTT. It specifies CASSYRKSDTQYF.

This clone was picked up one time. This sequence joins TRBV1 and TRBJ2-2; TRBD2, the D gene given by the table, was not confirmed from the DNA. TRBV1 is a pseudogene segment. This CDR3 comprises 16 residues. The CDR3 protein is CTSSQTSGGATGELFF. The DNA of the CDR3 is TGCACCAGCAGCCAAACTAGCGGGGGGGCCACCGGGGAGCTGTTTTTT.